This TCR beta chain was retrieved from a study of breast tumors, draining lymph nodes, adjacent tissues. Study findings and constraints: Data only fit, rather than demonstrated, lymph node origin of most tumor T cells. Compared with basal-like, luminal-like tumors shared significantly more repertoire with nontumor tissue.

Each CDR3 protein is one row after TCRdb ran MiXCR on the multiplex PCR reads. The table shows 50,000 to 55,000 distinct CDR3 sequences, with over 40% occurring only once. The CDR3 spans 12 residues. Germline CDR1 reads ENHRY; CDR2 reads SYGVKD. Trimming stripped 10 bases from V and 6 bases from J, with 12 bases between. This clonotype is labeled medium-sized. The antigen remains undetermined. The rearrangement uses TRBV10-3 and TRBJ2-2; D is unresolved. This TCR derives from a female donor with breast cancer. Some clones in this sample may be carry-over from other donors' samples. Source material: breast tumor tissue. The CDR3 protein is CASALHAGELFF. CDR3 in DNA: TGTGCCAGCGCACTGCATGCCGGGGAGCTGTTTTTT.